This record covers a single T cell receptor beta chain. Its antigen is unidentified. This sample was taken from a study of T cell responses to AZD1222 COVID-19 vaccine. Assay: immunoSEQ multiplex PCR; the TCRdb copy retains only in-frame clones and omits some. This table holds over 140,000 clones, 80% to 95% found once. CDR3 size: 11 residues. Trimming took 5 bases from V and 3 from J, leaving 5 bases between them. Germline CDR1 MGHDK, CDR2 SYGVNS. Study-wide points: Repertoires were sampled only after the peak T cell response. Elevations in Spike-specific TCR breadth and depth followed administration of two AZD1222 doses.

The receptor was derived from an adult in good health. The chain combines TRBV25-1 with TRBJ2-7; tentatively, D is TRBD1 (5 bases). The input for sequencing was peripheral blood, taken on day 0 of AZD1222 vaccination. CDR3 loop: CASSQGYEQYF. CDR3 sequence (DNA): TGTGCCAGCAGTCAGGGCTACGAGCAGTACTTC.